Sequencing of this T cell receptor beta chain was carried out in a study of cytomegalovirus exposure and HLA in healthy donors. Study-wide results and limits: In vitro testing confirmed a few CMV-associated chains as specific for CMV antigens. Researchers counted roughly 150 TCR beta chains as cytomegalovirus-associated. The dataset shows that most TCR sequences were rare, while some public TCRs occurred in many donors.

Germline CDR1 is SGHRS and CDR2 is YFSETQ. The CDR3 covers 18 residues. Trimming stripped 2 bases from V and 1 base from J, with 22 bases between. Only in-frame clones appear in the TCRdb table, and some are missing; sequencing was by immunoSEQ multiplex PCR. The table has about 150,000 clones, around 84% seen once. A remark on this clone: Its antigen is as yet unknown.

This TCR derives from a human donor in good health. The chain employs TRBV5-1 and TRBJ2-7; weak D call: TRBD1 (6 bases). The sample taken for sequencing was PBMCs. For the CDR3, the DNA is TGCGCCAGCAGCTTTTCCGCGGACAGAGGGGGTTTTTCCTACGAGCAGTACTTC. It translates to CASSFSADRGGFSYEQYF.